The present entry profiles one T cell receptor beta chain with its context. Antigen specificity is unknown. Sequencing was performed with immunoSEQ multiplex PCR; in TCRdb, only in-frame clones are kept and a portion is missing. The data show tens of thousands of clones, 80% to 85% seen once. This record comes from a study of T cells in localized non-small cell lung cancer. Study-wide points: Adjacent lung had a median roughly 60 of the 100 largest tumor clones. A denser population of T cells in blood accompanied longer overall survival. Uninvolved adjacent lung had more T cell clonality than any other tissue, topping tumor.

This CDR3 spans 16 amino acids. In germline, CDR1 is MNHNS, CDR2 SASEGT. The V segment lost 4 bases and the J segment 4 bases; nucleotides outside the gene matches: 5. This TCR was sampled from a man aged 35 to 69 with stage III lung adenocarcinoma. The starting material was peripheral blood mononuclear cells, obtained before any cancer treatment. The chain links TRBV6-1 to TRBJ2-1; 12 nucleotides align to TRBD2. CDR3 in amino acids: CASSGKTSGGYNEQFF. CDR3 sequence (DNA): TGTGCCAGCAGTGGGAAGACTAGCGGGGGTTACAATGAGCAGTTCTTC.